The rows below give T cell receptor beta chains drawn from one sample of a study of identical twins. MiXCR was run by TCRdb on the 5' RACE reads, yielding one entry per CDR3 protein. The sample contains some 790,000 distinct CDR3 sequences, about 20% of which appear only once. These data also featured in a second study, about T cells expressing NK-cell markers.

Source material: PBMCs. These receptors were obtained from a woman aged 18-29 years in good health. CDR3s include the opening cysteine and the closing phenylalanine or tryptophan. Fields, in order: clone size, V gene, J gene, CDR3 protein. Clone size is shown for a subset of rows, as once, few, many or a class of expanded clone.

.	TRBV4-1	TRBJ2-3	CASSRDFSDTQYF
few	TRBV5-4	TRBJ2-6	CASRTGTVNSGANVLTF
few	TRBV3-1	TRBJ2-1	CASSQALNEQFF
.	TRBV6-1	TRBJ2-1	CAIRAARSDEQFF
few	TRBV7-8	TRBJ1-1	CASSLAGDPEAFF
.	TRBV20-1	TRBJ2-3	CSARGSVSDTQYF
.	TRBV29-1	TRBJ2-1	CSVEDSSGSIDNEQFF
.	TRBV7-3	TRBJ2-7	CASSLSSGGEQYF
.	TRBV7-9	TRBJ2-6	CASSVAGGSGANVLTF
.	TRBV18	TRBJ2-7	CASSPRTSGIYEQYF
few	TRBV20-1	TRBJ2-7	CSARDTAGFSYEQYF
few	TRBV7-9	TRBJ1-1	CASSPSWQTNTEAFF
many	TRBV12-3/TRBV12-4	TRBJ1-1	CASSLQPNTEAFF
few	TRBV20-1	TRBJ2-1	CSARKAGGPSEQFF
.	TRBV29-1	TRBJ2-5	CSVEDLRTNQETQYF
.	TRBV25-1	TRBJ2-3	CASSTMGTQYF
.	TRBV18	TRBJ1-1	CASSPPWGRAEAFF
.	TRBV29-1	TRBJ2-1	CSVVFQEAQFF
few	TRBV9	TRBJ1-1	CASSPPRDTEAFF
few	TRBV5-1	TRBJ2-1	CASSLGDLVSNEQFF
.	TRBV20-1	TRBJ2-3	CSARESNTQYF
few	TRBV20-1	TRBJ1-2	CSASGRTVYGYTF
few	TRBV13	TRBJ2-3	CASSERTSGGSTDTQYF
.	TRBV4-2	TRBJ2-3	CASSQTEVRGDTDTQYF
few	TRBV9	TRBJ1-1	CASSLRTGEDTEAFF
many	TRBV5-1	TRBJ2-7	CASTGSYGSYEQYF
few	TRBV28	TRBJ2-1	CASSATGGAYNEQFF
.	TRBV5-1	TRBJ2-2	CASRQKTGGNTGELFF
few	TRBV6-1	TRBJ1-2	CATTQGDSNYGYTF
few	TRBV25-1	TRBJ2-7	CASSDPRGVRGSGTNEQYF
.	TRBV9	TRBJ2-1	CASSPPRLAGVEQFF
few	TRBV5-1	TRBJ1-2	CASSGDSTNYGYTF
.	TRBV14	TRBJ2-7	CASSQPGQTSSYEQYF
.	TRBV12-3/TRBV12-4	TRBJ1-2	CASSFGPVDGYTF
few	TRBV11-2	TRBJ1-1	CASSLVGTGRTEAFF
few	TRBV27	TRBJ2-7	CASIGRYEQYF
few	TRBV7-8	TRBJ2-6	CASSPRGPNSGANVLTF
.	TRBV29-1	TRBJ2-5	CSVGEGGRLQYF
few	TRBV3-1	TRBJ2-7	CASSRGQHEQYF
few	TRBV25-1	TRBJ2-5	CASSEIGRMYQETQYF